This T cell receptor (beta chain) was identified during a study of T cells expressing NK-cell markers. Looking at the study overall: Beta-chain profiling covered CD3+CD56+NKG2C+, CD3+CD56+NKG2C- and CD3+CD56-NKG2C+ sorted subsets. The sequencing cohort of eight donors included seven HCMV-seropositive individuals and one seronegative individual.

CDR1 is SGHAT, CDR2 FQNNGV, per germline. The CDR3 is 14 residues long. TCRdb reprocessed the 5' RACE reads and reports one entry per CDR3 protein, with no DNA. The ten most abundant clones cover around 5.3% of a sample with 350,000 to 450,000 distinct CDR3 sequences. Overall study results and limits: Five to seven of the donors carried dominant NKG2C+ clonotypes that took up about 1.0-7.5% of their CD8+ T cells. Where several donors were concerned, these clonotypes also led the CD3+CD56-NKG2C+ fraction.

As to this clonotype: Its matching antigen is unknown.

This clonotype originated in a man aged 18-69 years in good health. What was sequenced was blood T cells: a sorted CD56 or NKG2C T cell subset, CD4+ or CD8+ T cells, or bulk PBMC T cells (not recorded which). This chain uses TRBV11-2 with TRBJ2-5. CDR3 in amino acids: CASSLGHLEETQYF.